The 28 T cell receptor beta chains presented below share a single source sample, sequenced in a study of molecular identifiers for immune sequencing clone quantification. MiXCR, applied by TCRdb to the PCR reads, yields one record per CDR3 protein. Counted here are a few hundred thousand distinct CDR3 sequences, under 25% occurring once; the ten biggest clones make up 0.74%. Sample: naive CD8+ T cells from blood, with Jurkat cell RNA spiked in. Subset specified: FACS-sorted CD8+CD4-CCR7+CD45RA+ naive T cells. These receptor sequences come from a human donor in good health. Some libraries in this study had Jurkat cell RNA spiked in.

In this sample, this clonotype turned up many times. J is TRBJ2-1 and V is TRBV4-3; TRBD2 matches 11 bases. Unmatched junction bases numbered 4, after V lost 4 bases and J lost 2 bases. The CDR3 is made up of 16 amino acids. The germline V gene has CDR1 LGHNA and CDR2 YSLEER. CDR3 loop: CASSPGTSGTYNEQFF. For the CDR3, the DNA is TGCGCCAGCAGCCCCGGGACTAGCGGTACCTACAATGAGCAGTTCTTC.

Remarks on this clonotype: With a much larger clone just one base away, this may be a read error. This chain uses TRBV4-3 with TRBJ2-7; D remains ambiguous. Between the trimmed V and J ends, which lost 1 base and 5 bases, there was a span of 18 bases. Germline V lookup: CDR1 LGHNA, CDR2 YSLEER. The CDR3 extends over 16 amino acids. The CDR3 here is CASSQAASPQTHEQYF. As DNA, the CDR3 is TGCGCCAGCAGCCAAGCTGCCAGCCCCCAAACCCACGAGCAGTACTTC.

The V gene is TRBV6-1, the J gene TRBJ2-7, with D possibly matching TRBD2 (6 bases). Germline assignment: CDR1 MNHNS and CDR2 SASEGT. The V end was cut by 6 bases, the J end by 5 bases, with 14 bases between. The length of the CDR3 is 13 residues. The CDR3 DNA is TGTGCCAGCAGCGCGGGACCTGGCAACGAGCAGTACTTC. Translated: CASSAGPGNEQYF.

As for this clonotype: One end of the junction varies from germline; a read error may be responsible. CDR3 DNA sequence: TGTGCCAGCAGTTTTGGAGGAAATAGCAATCAGCCCCGGCATTTT. It specifies CASSFGGNSNQPRHF. This sequence joins TRBV27 and TRBJ1-5; D not certain. This CDR3 is built from 15 residues. Germline lookup yields CDR1 MNHEY and CDR2 SMNVEV (reference sequence).

The chain has TRBV4-3 and TRBJ1-1; no definite D call. Trimming pared 0 bases from V and 2 bases from J, leaving 19 bases between. CDR3 length equals 18 residues. CDR1 is LGHNA and CDR2 is YSLEER in the germline V gene. In DNA, the CDR3 is TGCGCCAGCAGCCAAGATCAATCTAAGATAACAGATAACACTGAAGCTTTCTTT. Translating gives CASSQDQSKITDNTEAFF.

This clonotype was seen ten or more times. This chain joins TRBV14 and TRBJ1-2; tentative D call: TRBD1 (5 bases). Deletions cut 1 base from V and 4 bases from J, with 7 bases between. Looked up from germline, CDR1 is SGHDN and CDR2 is FVKESK. This CDR3 has 13 amino acids. CDR3 region: CASSQGDLYGYTF. The CDR3, as DNA: TGTGCCAGCAGCCAAGGGGACCTCTATGGCTACACCTTC.

This clonotype was found many times. This chain joins TRBV28 and TRBJ2-7, with D possibly being TRBD1 (5 bases). CDR1 MDHEN and CDR2 SYDVKM come from the germline V gene. The ends were cut back, 7 bases at V and 0 bases at J, with 19 bases in the middle. The CDR3 is made up of 16 amino acids. Here the CDR3 reads CASIPDKGYSSYEQYF. CDR3 coding DNA: TGTGCCAGCATTCCCGATAAGGGGTACAGCTCCTACGAGCAGTACTTC. Full variable domain (remainder filled in from reference TRBV28 and TRBJ2-7): DVKVTQSSRYLVKRTGEKVFLECVQDMDHENMFWYRQDPGLGLRLIYFSYDVKMKEKGDIPEGYSVSREKKERFSLILESASTNQTSMYLCASIPDKGYSSYEQYFGPGTRLTVT.

This clonotype showed up just a few times. V is TRBV4-3 and J is TRBJ1-5; weak D call: TRBD1 (5 bases). V gave up 0 bases and J gave up 3 bases, with 9 bases separating them. From germline, CDR1 is LGHNA and CDR2 YSLEER. This CDR3 comprises 15 residues. The CDR3 nucleotides read TGCGCCAGCAGCCAAGATCTGACAGACAATCAGCCCCAGCATTTT. Its protein is CASSQDLTDNQPQHF.

This clonotype occurred many times. The rearrangement links TRBV7-9 to TRBJ2-3; 8 bases are shared with TRBD1. V shed 3 bases, J shed 3 bases, and the junction held 5 bases outside the gene matches. In germline, CDR1 is SEHNR, CDR2 FQNEAQ (reference sequence). This CDR3 is 15 amino acids long. As DNA, the CDR3 is TGTGCCAGCAGCTTCTTGACAGGGGTTACAGATACGCAGTATTTT. Translation gives CASSFLTGVTDTQYF.

V is TRBV6-2 or TRBV6-3 and J is TRBJ1-2; 7 nucleotides align to TRBD1. The CDR3 covers 15 residues. V lost 6 bases and J lost 4; bases outside the gene matches: 11. Looked up from germline, CDR1 is MNHEY and CDR2 is SVGEGT. CDR3 sequence: CASRTGTAPIYGYTF. CDR3 in DNA: TGTGCCAGCAGAACTGGGACAGCTCCCATCTATGGCTACACCTTC.

V and J are TRBV15 and TRBJ2-5, with TRBD1 matching over 8 bases. V dropped 0 bases and J dropped 5; count of bases not matched to a gene: 11. This CDR3 has 17 amino acids. The germline gives CDR1 LNHNV, CDR2 YYDKDF (reference sequence). CDR3 residues: CATSRDWSGQGAETQYF. CDR3 nucleotide sequence: TGTGCCACCAGCAGAGATTGGAGCGGGCAGGGGGCCGAGACCCAGTACTTC.

The V and J genes are TRBV12-3 or TRBV12-4 and TRBJ2-3, with 7 bases matching TRBD1. With 6 bases clipped from V and 0 bases from J, the junction kept 6 bases outside the gene matches. The CDR3 length is 15 residues. The CDR3 DNA sequence: TGTGCCAGCAGCCAAGGGACAGCTAGCACAGATACGCAGTATTTT. It translates to CASSQGTASTDTQYF.

This clonotype was observed a few times. V and J are TRBV28 and TRBJ2-2; TRBD1 might be the D (6 bases). The CDR3 runs to 12 residues. Germline lookup yields CDR1 MDHEN and CDR2 SYDVKM. V gave up 5 bases and J gave up 7 bases, with 8 bases separating them. The CDR3 spells CASSQGHGELFF. In DNA form, the CDR3 reads TGTGCCAGCAGTCAGGGACACGGGGAGCTGTTTTTT. Supplemented by reference TRBV28 and TRBJ2-2, the full variable domain reads DVKVTQSSRYLVKRTGEKVFLECVQDMDHENMFWYRQDPGLGLRLIYFSYDVKMKEKGDIPEGYSVSREKKERFSLILESASTNQTSMYLCASSQGHGELFFGEGSRLTVL.

This clonotype showed up just a few times. J is TRBJ2-2 and V is TRBV10-3; 8 bases fit TRBD2. Germline V gene data show CDR1 as ENHRY and CDR2 as SYGVKD. The CDR3 totals 15 residues. V shed 4 bases and J 1 base; nucleotides not matched to a gene: 2. CDR3 sequence: CAISGTSLNTGELFF. In DNA, the CDR3 is TGTGCCATCAGTGGGACTAGCTTGAACACCGGGGAGCTGTTTTTT.

This clonotype was picked up a small number of times. The chain combines TRBV27 with TRBJ2-3, with TRBD2 matching over 7 bases. Per the germline V gene, CDR1 is MNHEY and CDR2 is SMNVEV (reference sequence). Trimming removed 5 bases from V and 6 bases from J; junction bases left unmatched: 8. The length of the CDR3 is 14 residues. CDR3 bases: TGTGCCAGCAGTATACGACTAGCTGGCGATACGCAGTATTTT. Translated, it gives CASSIRLAGDTQYF.

This clonotype was observed many times. The chain joins TRBV29-1 to TRBJ1-1, with a tentative D call TRBD1 (6 bases). The CDR3 is 14 amino acids. The germline V and J ends were trimmed by 3 bases and 1 base, with 12 bases remaining between them. In germline, CDR1 is SQVTM, CDR2 ANQGSEA. CDR3 protein: CSVDLTGENTEAFF. DNA for the CDR3: TGCAGCGTTGACCTGACAGGAGAGAACACTGAAGCTTTCTTT.

This clonotype was counted only a few times. This chain links TRBV20-1 with TRBJ2-7; D call uncertain. In germline, CDR1 is DFQATT, CDR2 SNEGSKA (reference sequence). The CDR3 is 13 amino acids. Trimming took 4 bases from V and 1 from J, leaving 11 bases between them. CDR3 DNA sequence: TGCAGTGCTACAGACGAGAGATCCTACGAGCAGTACTTC. It yields the protein CSATDERSYEQYF.

This clonotype was observed at least ten times. The chain carries TRBV14 and TRBJ2-2, with D unclear. The CDR3 length is 13 residues. V was pared by 1 base and J by 4 bases, with 4 bases between. The V gene's germline CDR1 is SGHDN and CDR2 FVKESK. The CDR3 sequence: CASSQAVTGELFF. In DNA, the CDR3 is TGTGCCAGCAGCCAAGCAGTCACCGGGGAGCTGTTTTTT.

This clonotype has a handful of counts. The V gene is TRBV4-1, the J gene TRBJ2-5; 8 nucleotides agree with TRBD2. CDR1 and CDR2 (germline): MGHRA, YSYEKL. V lost 4 bases, J lost 9 bases, and 16 bases stayed unmatched. CDR3 length equals 16 residues. The CDR3 region is CASSPSPRGAYEAQYF. CDR3 in DNA: TGCGCCAGCAGCCCGAGCCCGCGGGGGGCCTATGAGGCCCAGTACTTC.

This clonotype appeared many times. The rearrangement uses TRBV6-6 and TRBJ2-3; weak D call: TRBD2 (6 bases). CDR3 length equals 15 residues. Germline V gene sequence: CDR1 MNHNY, CDR2 SVGAGI (reference sequence). V was cut by 5 bases and J by 6 bases, with 18 bases left in between. Here the CDR3 reads CASSVTGSQRDTQYF. CDR3 coding DNA: TGTGCCAGCAGTGTCACCGGGAGCCAGAGGGATACGCAGTATTTT.

This clonotype was seen many times. The chain employs TRBV12-5 and TRBJ1-4; TRBD1 matches at 9 bases. This CDR3 is built from 15 residues. Germline V lookup: CDR1 LGHNT, CDR2 FRNRAP. V shed 0 bases and J 7 bases; nucleotides not matched to a gene: 3. CDR3 nucleotides: TGTGCTAGTGGTTTGGTAACGGACAGGGGTGAAAAACTGTTTTTT. Amino acids: CASGLVTDRGEKLFF.

V and J are TRBV20-1 and TRBJ1-3, with no clear D. Between the trimmed V and J ends, which lost 4 bases and 0 bases, there was a span of 10 bases. The CDR3 has 14 residues. The V gene's germline CDR1 is DFQATT and CDR2 SNEGSKA (reference sequence). DNA for the CDR3: TGCAGTGCTATTGGGCCCTCCTCTGGAAACACCATATATTTT. Translating gives CSAIGPSSGNTIYF.

This clonotype was observed a few times. The chain employs TRBV27 and TRBJ1-6; no firm D call. The germline V gene has CDR1 MNHEY and CDR2 SMNVEV (reference sequence). V dropped 0 bases and J dropped 7 bases, with 7 bases sitting between them. This CDR3 has 14 residues. DNA of the CDR3: TGTGCCAGCAGTTTATCAGCTGGGAATTCACCCCTCCACTTT. It is translated as CASSLSAGNSPLHF.

This clonotype was seen many times. The rearrangement joins TRBV5-4 to TRBJ1-2; D is ambiguous. V lost 0 bases and J 0 bases, leaving 9 bases between the germline ends. The CDR3 spans 15 residues. Germline CDR1 and CDR2: SGHNT and YYREEE (reference sequence). CDR3 nucleotide sequence: TGTGCCAGCAGCTTGGGCCAGATCCCTAACTATGGCTACACCTTC. Residues: CASSLGQIPNYGYTF.

This clonotype was seen repeatedly, ten times or more. The chain recombines TRBV5-1 with TRBJ1-1; D gene uncertain. The CDR3 is made up of 15 amino acids. Germline V gene sequence: CDR1 SGHRS, CDR2 YFSETQ. Trimming stripped 1 base from V and 1 base from J, with 11 bases between. CDR3 DNA sequence: TGCGCCAGCAGCTTGTCGTCAGTACCGAACACTGAAGCTTTCTTT. This encodes CASSLSSVPNTEAFF.

J is TRBJ2-7 and V is TRBV27, with D perhaps TRBD2 (6 bases). Trimming removed 4 bases from V and 4 bases from J, with 14 bases in between. Germline V gives CDR1 MNHEY, CDR2 SMNVEV (reference sequence). The CDR3 runs to 14 residues. Here the CDR3 reads CASSSLWGVYEQYF. The CDR3 DNA sequence: TGTGCCAGCAGTTCCCTCTGGGGGGTTTACGAGCAGTACTTC.

The CDR3 here is CASSLSLFGSELFF. CDR3 nucleotides: TGTGCCAGCAGCTTGTCACTCTTTGGTTCCGAACTGTTTTTT. The chain couples TRBV5-6 to TRBJ1-4, with D unclear. With 1 base removed from V and 12 bases from J, the gap between germline ends came to 16 bases. Germline lookup yields CDR1 SGHDT and CDR2 YYEEEE. This CDR3 is 14 amino acids long.

This clonotype was recorded many times. The chain combines TRBV12-3 or TRBV12-4 with TRBJ2-5, with 7 bases fitting TRBD1. This CDR3 has 14 residues. Germline trimming cut 6 bases from V and 2 bases from J; bases unmatched to any gene: 6. The CDR3 DNA is TGTGCCAGCAGATCCTGGACAGGTCAAGAGACCCAGTACTTC. This sequence encodes CASRSWTGQETQYF.